The clone carrying this TCR beta chain was seen a single time. Its antigen is unknown. This specimen comes from a study of OX40 agonist ivuxolimab in advanced cancers. About the research overall: Each dose-escalation patient presented with hepatocellular carcinoma, melanoma, renal cell or head and neck cancer. Enrollees could have had prior anti-PD-1, anti-PD-L1 or anti-CTLA-4 therapy, which around 40% had received. Study-level points and caveats: Doses of 0.1 to 3.0 mg/kg were accompanied by clonal expansion of CD4+ and CD8+ blood T cells by week 6. The mean number of expanded clones was higher in CD8+ T cells than in CD4+.

Libraries were prepared by immunoSEQ multiplex PCR; TCRdb keeps only in-frame clonotypes and omits some of them. Of 71,000 or so clones in the sample, 80% were seen once. J gave up 10 bases and V 1 base, and 9 bases lay outside the gene matches. This CDR3 has 17 residues. Per the germline V gene, CDR1 is KGHSH and CDR2 is LQKENI. The specimen comprised CD4+ or CD8+ T cells sorted from blood, sampled in a trial of the OX40 agonist ivuxolimab. The sequence was collected from an adult with an advanced solid tumor such as melanoma, head and neck, liver or kidney cancer. The rearrangement links TRBV18 to TRBJ2-1; TRBD2 matches 14 bases. CDR3 bases: TGTGCCAGCTCACCACTGGGACTAGCGGGAGATGCGTCCGAGCAGTTCTTC. It translates to CASSPLGLAGDASEQFF. The full variable domain, rest sourced from reference TRBV18 and TRBJ2-1, is NAGVMQNPRHLVRRRGQEARLRCSPMKGHSHVYWYRQLPEEGLKFMVYLQKENIIDESGMPKERFSAEFPKEGPSILRIQQVVRGDSAAYFCASSPLGLAGDASEQFFGPGTRLTVL.